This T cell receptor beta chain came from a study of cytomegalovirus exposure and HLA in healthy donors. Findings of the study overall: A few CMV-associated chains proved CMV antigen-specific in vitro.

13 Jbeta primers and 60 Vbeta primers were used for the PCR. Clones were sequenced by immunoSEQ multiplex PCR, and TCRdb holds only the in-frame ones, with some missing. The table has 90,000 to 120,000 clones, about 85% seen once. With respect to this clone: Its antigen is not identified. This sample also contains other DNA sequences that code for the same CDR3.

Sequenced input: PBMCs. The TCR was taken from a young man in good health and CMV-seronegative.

DNA for the CDR3: TGTGCCAGTAGTCCGACAGGAGATGAGCCCCAGCATTTT. Translated, it gives CASSPTGDEPQHF. The rearrangement uses TRBV19 and TRBJ1-5, with D perhaps matching TRBD1 (6 bases). This CDR3 comprises 13 residues. The V end was cut by 5 bases, the J end by 8 bases, with 13 bases between. Germline V gives CDR1 LNHDA, CDR2 SQIVND (reference sequence). Using reference TRBV19 and TRBJ1-5 for the parts outside the CDR3, the full variable domain is DGGITQSPKYLFRKEGQNVTLSCEQNLNHDAMYWYRQDPGQGLRLIYYSQIVNDFQKGDIAEGYSVSREKKESFPLTVTSAQKNPTAFYLCASSPTGDEPQHFGDGTRLSIL.